This T cell receptor beta chain was sequenced for a study of T cell repertoires in cytomegalovirus infection. Across the whole study: As its CMV epitopes, the study selected recently identified HLA-C-restricted and well-studied HLA-B-restricted targets.

Notes on this clonotype: Its specificity is not known.

In TCRdb, the reads were re-called with MiXCR into one record per CDR3 protein. The repertoire consists of about 700,000 distinct CDR3 sequences, with around 32% occurring once and the leading ten covering roughly 18%. With V trimmed by 5 bases and J by 6 bases, 14 bases remained unmatched. Germline CDR1 LGHNA, CDR2 YSLEER. The CDR3 extends over 18 amino acids. The source is a human donor in good health (CMV status not recorded). Some clones in this sample may be carry-over from other donors' samples. This specimen was cultured PBMCs, taken from culture after CMV antigen stimulation. This sequence joins TRBV4-3 and TRBJ2-3, with TRBD2 matching over 13 bases. CDR3 DNA sequence: TGCGCCAGCAGCGCACAGGGACCGGGACTAGCGGGAAGCGATACGCAGTATTTT. Protein: CASSAQGPGLAGSDTQYF.